The T cell receptor beta chain under discussion was sequenced for a study of molecular identifiers for immune sequencing clone quantification (dated by TCRdb to 2016 to 2019). Regarding the study in general: For a replicate experiment, the RNA from either around 20,000 or 99,000 naive CD8 T cells was divided into five aliquots, and four of those aliquots went on to sequencing. CD8 T cells were used in a methods study to benchmark molecular-identifier clustering-based TCR repertoire sequencing (MIDCIRS) and TCR RNA copy counting.

Libraries of naive CD8 T cells were generated from approximately 20,000 to 1,000,000 sorted cells, with 10%, 30% or 50% of the purified RNA used. Naive CD8 T cells, defined as CD8+CD4-CCR7+CD45RA+, were FACS-sorted into RLT Plus buffer on a BD FACSAria II. Detection sensitivity was tested by spiking Jurkat RNA equal to ten or so TCR copies' worth into samples containing roughly 18,000-1,000,000 naive CD8 T cells. CD8 T cells were enriched with RosetteSep CD8+ T Cell Enrichment Cocktail and Ficoll-Paque, followed by ACK red cell lysis. What the work shows at the level of the full study, not this receptor alone: Without barcode sub-clustering, chimeric consensus sequences inflated TCR diversity; chimeras reached as high as 47%. Highly expanded clone sizes could be underestimated because identical TCR molecules may share a barcode. A single cell's worth of spiked-in Jurkat TCR RNA was reported detectable even among one million naive CD8 T cells. In CMV-specific effector cells, clones with more than 20 RNA copies accounted for over 98% of molecules, whereas in naive cells such clones accounted for under 1%. Modeling estimated roughly 3 recovered TCR RNA copies per cell, compared with 8.5 to 10 by digital PCR, which implies 30% to 35% capture efficiency. The naive libraries included spiked-in Jurkat TCR RNA (over nine copies' worth), and this RNA is not part of the donor repertoire.

The germline ends are 24 bases apart after V is trimmed by 7 bases and J by 6 bases. The germline V gene (reference sequence) yields LNHDA for CDR1 and SQIVND for CDR2. There are 17 amino acids in the CDR3, from cysteine to phenylalanine inclusive. Just CDR3 DNA is preserved here, 51 bases in frame from base 1. Libraries were built with PCR. For sequencing, a NextSeq 500 was employed. Bulk TCR libraries were generated as previously described, with the TCR primers listed in Table S5 used. Purification of total RNA was performed with the Qiagen AllPrep DNA/RNA kit. Reads from multiple sequencing runs of the same library were pooled before analysis. The authors' pipeline ran thus. Reads were retained only if an exact TCR constant sequence was present, and the retained reads were trimmed to 150 nt and grouped according to their 12-nt molecular barcodes. Within each barcode group, reads were sub-clustered at a 15% Levenshtein threshold, and quality-weighted consensus sequences were built per RNA molecule. Non-functional sequences were removed, as were lower-count sequences one edit away from another. Based on a fit of two negative binomial distributions, barcode sub-clusters having less than 20% of the maximum read count were discarded. Clones were called with MiXCR by TCRdb after fastp trimmed the public reads at Q25, and only in-frame beta chains were retained. Merged by CDR3 protein, the rows form single entries marked with the most common genes and DNA. It is TCRdb's table, rather than the study itself, that gives the V and J calls and clone size. This sample has hundreds of thousands of distinct CDR3 sequences in its table, and about 25% of those were observed once. The ten largest clones represent about 0.78% of the sample.

This clonotype was counted many times. No antigen is known for it. Per-base quality was not reported, and no clone a single base away is much larger than it. Here the chain combines TRBV19 and TRBJ2-2; no confident D gene assignment can be made. The sample comprised naive CD8+ T cells from blood, with Jurkat cell RNA spiked in. The cell subset or site label corresponds to: FACS-sorted CD8+CD4-CCR7+CD45RA+ naive T cells. This receptor was identified in a human donor in good health. Some libraries in this study had Jurkat cell RNA spiked in. DNA sequence: TGTGCCAGTACCCAAAAAGAAATTCGGAAGAGCGCCGGGGAGCTGTTTTTT. Its protein product is CASTQKEIRKSAGELFF.